This TCR beta chain derives from a study of T cell responses to AZD1222 COVID-19 vaccine. In the case of this clone: Antigen specificity is unknown.

The ends lost 5 bases at V and 0 bases at J; junction bases unmatched: 9. Germline V gene lookup returns CDR1 SGHVS and CDR2 FNYEAQ. This CDR3 spans 16 amino acids. Clones were sequenced by immunoSEQ multiplex PCR, and TCRdb holds only the in-frame ones, with some missing. Among about 66,000 clones listed, under 95% were seen once. Study-wide results and limits: Epitopes outside B.1.351 and B.1.1.7 mutated regions reportedly drew nearly half of spike TCRs.

This chain links TRBV7-6 with TRBJ1-2; 7 bases align to TRBD1. The receptor comes from an adult who received the MenACWY meningococcal vaccine as a control. Source: peripheral blood, taken 28 days after the second dose of the MenACWY control vaccine. Written as DNA, the CDR3 is TGTGCCAGCAGCGAAACCTACAGGGGACCTAACTATGGCTACACCTTC. Protein sequence: CASSETYRGPNYGYTF.